This T cell receptor (beta chain) is from a study of T cell responses to AZD1222 COVID-19 vaccine. Study-wide points: A mostly white British donor set with more females was recruited, and clonal diversity was possibly underestimated. Every sample of the repertoires postdated the peak T cell response. Variant regions that are unmutated are reportedly the target of nearly half of spike-specific TCRs.

The table came from immunoSEQ multiplex PCR; TCRdb's copy has only in-frame clones and leaves some out. The sample consists of about 180,000 clones, approximately 90% of them appearing once. The CDR3 covers 13 residues. Germline CDR1 and CDR2: LGHDT and YNNKEL (reference sequence). Trimming stripped 11 bases from V and 5 bases from J, with 18 bases between. On this clone itself: Its antigen remains unknown.

The chain couples TRBV3-1 (or the pseudogene TRBV3-2) to TRBJ1-2; tentative D call: TRBD1 (6 bases). This specimen consisted of peripheral blood, obtained 28 days after the second AZD1222 dose. The TCR sequence derives from an adult who received the AZD1222 COVID-19 vaccine. Here the CDR3 reads CASDRGMWYGYTF. The DNA for the CDR3 is TGTGCCTCCGATAGGGGGATGTGGTATGGCTACACCTTC.